This TCR beta chain was identified during a study of OX40 agonist ivuxolimab in advanced cancers. Turning to the study itself: The eligibility criteria allowed prior anti-PD-1, anti-PD-L1 or anti-CTLA-4 therapy, and around 40% had some.

Method: immunoSEQ multiplex PCR; TCRdb's copy keeps in-frame clones and lacks some. Among 60,000 or so clones listed, 84% were seen once. Autoimmune disease history or systemic immunosuppression led to patients being barred. The CDR3 runs 16 residues. Trimming took 1 base from V and 4 from J; bases not matched to a gene: 6. CDR1 and CDR2 (germline): SGHVS, FQNEAQ. The V gene is TRBV7-8, the J gene TRBJ2-5, with 10 bases that match TRBD1. This specimen consisted of CD4+ or CD8+ T cells sorted from blood, obtained in a trial of the OX40 agonist ivuxolimab. The TCR comes from an adult with an advanced solid tumor such as melanoma, head and neck, liver or kidney cancer. CDR3 amino acids: CASSLGGTGVTETQYF. As DNA, the CDR3 is TGTGCCAGCAGCTTAGGAGGGACAGGGGTCACAGAGACCCAGTACTTC.